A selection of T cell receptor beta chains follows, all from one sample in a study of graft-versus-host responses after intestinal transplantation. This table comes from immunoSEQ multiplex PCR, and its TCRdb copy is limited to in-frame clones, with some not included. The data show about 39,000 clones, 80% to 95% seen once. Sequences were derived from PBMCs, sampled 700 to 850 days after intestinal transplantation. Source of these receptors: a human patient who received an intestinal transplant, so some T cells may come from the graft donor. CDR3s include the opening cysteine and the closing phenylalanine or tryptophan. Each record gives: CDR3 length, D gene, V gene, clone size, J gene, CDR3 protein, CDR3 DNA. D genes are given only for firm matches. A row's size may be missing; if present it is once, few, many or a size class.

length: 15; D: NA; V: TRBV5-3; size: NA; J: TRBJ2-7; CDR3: CARSPEVRDGYEQYF; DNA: TGTGCCAGAAGCCCCGAGGTCAGGGATGGCTACGAGCAGTACTTC
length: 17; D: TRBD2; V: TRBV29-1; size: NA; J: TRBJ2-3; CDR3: CSVGGLAGFTSTDTQYF; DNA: TGCAGCGTGGGCGGGTTAGCGGGTTTTACTAGCACAGATACGCAGTATTTT
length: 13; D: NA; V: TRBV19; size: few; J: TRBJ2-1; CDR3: CASSRATYNEQFF; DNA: TGTGCCAGTAGTCGGGCGACCTACAATGAGCAGTTCTTC
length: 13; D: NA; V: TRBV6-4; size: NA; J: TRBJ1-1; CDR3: CASSAERDSEAFF; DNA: TGTGCCAGCAGTGCCGAAAGGGACTCCGAAGCTTTCTTT
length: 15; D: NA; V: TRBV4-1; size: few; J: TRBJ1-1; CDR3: CASSQAGRMNTEAFF; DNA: TGCGCCAGCAGCCAAGCCGGCCGTATGAACACTGAAGCTTTCTTT
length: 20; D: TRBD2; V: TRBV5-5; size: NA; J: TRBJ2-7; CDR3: CASSPTSLGRGRQSLYEQYF; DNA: TGTGCCAGCAGCCCTACCAGCTTGGGGCGGGGGAGACAGTCCCTTTACGAGCAGTACTTC
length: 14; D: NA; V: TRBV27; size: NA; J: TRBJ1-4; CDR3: CASSLSQSNEKLFF; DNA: TGTGCCAGCAGTTTATCGCAGTCCAATGAAAAACTGTTTTTT
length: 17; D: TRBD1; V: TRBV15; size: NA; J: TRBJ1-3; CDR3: CATTNPSDRAAGNTIYF; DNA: TGTGCCACCACCAACCCGTCCGACAGGGCTGCCGGAAACACCATATATTTT
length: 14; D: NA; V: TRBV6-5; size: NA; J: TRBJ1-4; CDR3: CASRPTMTGEKLFF; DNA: TGTGCCAGCAGACCGACGATGACAGGTGAAAAACTGTTTTTT
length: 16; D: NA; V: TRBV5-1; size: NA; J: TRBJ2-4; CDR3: CASSLGASLAKNIQYF; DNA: TGCGCCAGCAGCTTGGGGGCCAGCTTAGCCAAAAACATTCAGTACTTC
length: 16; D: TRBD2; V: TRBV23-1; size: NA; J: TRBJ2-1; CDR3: CASSRPLAGVINEQFF; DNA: TGCGCCAGCAGTCGCCCACTAGCGGGGGTTATAAATGAGCAGTTCTTC
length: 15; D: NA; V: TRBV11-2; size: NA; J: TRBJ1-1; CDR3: CASSFTGGPHTEAFF; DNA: TGTGCCAGCAGCTTTACAGGAGGCCCCCACACTGAAGCTTTCTTT
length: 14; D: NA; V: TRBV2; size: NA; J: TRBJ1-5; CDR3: CASSDAGVDQPQHF; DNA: TGTGCCAGCAGTGATGCAGGGGTGGATCAGCCCCAGCATTTT
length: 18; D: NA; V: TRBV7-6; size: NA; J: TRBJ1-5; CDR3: CASSPPDGSSKGNQPQHF; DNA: TGTGCCAGCAGCCCCCCTGATGGTTCCTCGAAGGGCAATCAGCCCCAGCATTTT
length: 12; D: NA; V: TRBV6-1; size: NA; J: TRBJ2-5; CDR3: CASSGREETQYF; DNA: TGTGCCAGCAGTGGGCGAGAAGAGACCCAGTACTTC
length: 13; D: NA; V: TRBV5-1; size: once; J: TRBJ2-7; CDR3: CASSWGASYEQYF; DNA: TGCGCCAGCAGCTGGGGGGCGTCCTACGAGCAGTACTTC
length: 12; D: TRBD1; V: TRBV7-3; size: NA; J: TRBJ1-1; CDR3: CASSFHRGEAFF; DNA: TGTGCCAGCAGCTTCCACAGGGGAGAAGCTTTCTTT
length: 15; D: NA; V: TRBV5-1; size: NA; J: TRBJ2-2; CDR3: CASSLGPEGVGELFF; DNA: TGCGCCAGCAGCTTGGGGCCCGAAGGGGTCGGGGAGCTGTTTTTT
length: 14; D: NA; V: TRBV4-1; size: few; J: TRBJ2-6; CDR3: CASSRQSGANVLTF; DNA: TGCGCCAGCAGCCGGCAGTCTGGGGCCAACGTCCTGACTTTC
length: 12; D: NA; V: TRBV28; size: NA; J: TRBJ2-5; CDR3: CASSFREVTQYF; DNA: TGTGCCAGCAGTTTTCGGGAAGTGACCCAGTACTTC
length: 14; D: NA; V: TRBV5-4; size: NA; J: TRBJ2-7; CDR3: CASSLRVTSYEQYF; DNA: TGTGCCAGCAGCTTGAGAGTGACCTCCTACGAGCAGTACTTC
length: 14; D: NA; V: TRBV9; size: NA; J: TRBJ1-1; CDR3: CASTQTGMNTEAFF; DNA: TGTGCCAGCACCCAGACAGGTATGAACACTGAAGCTTTCTTT
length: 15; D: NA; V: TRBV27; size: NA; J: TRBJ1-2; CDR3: CASSFGRPIYYGYTF; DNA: TGTGCCAGCAGCTTTGGCAGGCCTATCTATTATGGCTACACCTTC
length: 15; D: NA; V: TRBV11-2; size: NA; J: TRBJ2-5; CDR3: CASSLEYRGGETQYF; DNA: TGTGCCAGCAGCTTAGAGTACAGGGGAGGGGAGACCCAGTACTTC
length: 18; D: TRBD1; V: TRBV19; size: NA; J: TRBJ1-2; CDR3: CASSIDPARDRVEDGYTF; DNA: TGTGCCAGTAGTATAGATCCTGCCCGAGACAGGGTTGAAGATGGCTACACCTTC
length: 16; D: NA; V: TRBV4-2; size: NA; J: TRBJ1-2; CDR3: CASSQVGPGIVYGYTF; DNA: TGTGCCAGCAGCCAAGTCGGCCCAGGTATTGTCTATGGCTACACCTTC
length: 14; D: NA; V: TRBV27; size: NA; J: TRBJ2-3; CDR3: CASSFLARTDTQYF; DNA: TGTGCCAGCAGTTTCCTAGCGCGAACAGATACGCAGTATTTT
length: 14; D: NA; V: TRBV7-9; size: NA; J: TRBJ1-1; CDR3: CASSLVGGSTEAFF; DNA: TGTGCCAGCAGCTTAGTGGGAGGGAGCACTGAAGCTTTCTTT
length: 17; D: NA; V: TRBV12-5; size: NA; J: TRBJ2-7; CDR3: CASGLETGRDTAYEQYF; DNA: TGTGCTAGTGGTTTGGAAACAGGCCGGGACACCGCCTACGAGCAGTACTTC
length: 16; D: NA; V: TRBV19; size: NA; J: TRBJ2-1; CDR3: CASSIGSRRVNNEQFF; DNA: TGTGCCAGTAGTATAGGGAGTAGGCGGGTTAACAATGAGCAGTTCTTC
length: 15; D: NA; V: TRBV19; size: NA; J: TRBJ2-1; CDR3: CASSIEERSYNEQFF; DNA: TGTGCCAGTAGTATTGAGGAGCGCTCCTACAATGAGCAGTTCTTC
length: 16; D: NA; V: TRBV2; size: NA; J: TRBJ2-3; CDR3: CASSYQAWRSPDTQYF; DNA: TGTGCCAGCAGCTACCAGGCCTGGCGGTCCCCAGATACGCAGTATTTT